The 29 T cell receptor beta chains below come from one sample, sequenced in a study of response to subunit inactivated influenza vaccine. Via MiXCR, TCRdb re-called the RT-PCR reads, giving one row per CDR3 protein. The table shows fewer than 550,000 distinct CDR3 sequences, with about 25% occurring only once. The material sequenced was CD4+ T cells sorted from PBMCs, taken 5 days after vaccination. These receptors all stem from a man aged 50 to 60 who received an inactivated influenza vaccine.

In DNA, the CDR3 is TGTGCCAGCAGCCGGGACAGACCTAGGGAGACCCAGTACTTC. Protein: CASSRDRPRETQYF. J is TRBJ2-5 and V is TRBV6-1; 7 nucleotides agree with TRBD1. Germline assignment: CDR1 MNHNS and CDR2 SASEGT. V lost 6 bases to trimming and J lost 5 bases; unmatched junction nucleotides: 9. CDR3 length: 14 amino acids.

In regard to this clonotype: The junction departs from germline at one end; a sequencing error may be responsible. The V gene is TRBV7-9, the J gene TRBJ2-7; perhaps TRBD1 as D (8 bases). Germline CDR1 SEHNR, CDR2 FQNEAQ (reference sequence). The CDR3 consists of 14 residues. CDR3 bases: TGTGCCAGCAGCGCGTCGGGGACAGGTAGTGGGAGGGTCTTC. This translates into CASSASGTGSGRVF.

This chain joins TRBV4-3 and TRBJ2-1; TRBD2 agrees at 12 bases. V lost 0 bases to trimming and J lost 4 bases; unmatched junction nucleotides: 7. The CDR3 consists of 18 residues. The germline V gene has CDR1 LGHNA and CDR2 YSLEER. The CDR3 nucleotides are TGCGCCAGCAGCCAAGACTGGGGACTAGCGGGCCTTTACAATGAGCAGTTCTTC. Protein: CASSQDWGLAGLYNEQFF.

The J gene is TRBJ2-2, the V gene TRBV24-1, with D tentatively TRBD1 or TRBD2 (5 bases each). Germline CDR1 reads KGHDR; CDR2 reads SFDVKD. V was cut by 9 bases and J by 4 bases, with 11 bases left in between. The CDR3 totals 13 residues. The CDR3 sequence is CATGGVGTGELFF. The DNA of the CDR3 is TGTGCCACCGGGGGTGTCGGCACCGGGGAGCTGTTTTTT.

This chain links TRBV20-1 with TRBJ2-7, with TRBD2 matching 8 bases. This CDR3 spans 15 amino acids. The V segment lost 2 bases and the J segment 7 bases; nucleotides outside the gene matches: 13. Germline V CDR1 and CDR2: DFQATT, SNEGSKA (reference sequence). The CDR3, as DNA: TGCAGTGCTAGATACCTAGCGGGCTCAAGGTGGGAGCAGTACTTC. It yields the protein CSARYLAGSRWEQYF.

This clonotype was seen once. The V and J genes are TRBV5-1 and TRBJ1-4, with 7 bases aligning to TRBD1. V lost 0 bases, J lost 10 bases, and 3 bases stayed unmatched. Germline CDR1 reads SGHRS; CDR2 reads YFSETQ. This CDR3 has 13 residues. The CDR3 spells CASSLARGGKLFF. The CDR3 DNA sequence: TGCGCCAGCAGCTTGGCCAGGGGGGGAAAACTGTTTTTT. The complete variable domain, with remaining parts taken from reference TRBV5-1 and TRBJ1-4, reads KAGVTQTPRYLIKTRGQQVTLSCSPISGHRSVSWYQQTPGQGLQFLFEYFSETQRNKGNFPGRFSGRQFSNSRSEMNVSTLELGDSALYLCASSLARGGKLFFGSGTQLSVL.

This clonotype turned up a few times. J is TRBJ2-1 and V is TRBV5-1; D possibly corresponds to TRBD1 (5 bases). The germline V gene encodes CDR1 SGHRS and CDR2 YFSETQ. The CDR3 sequence is 15 residues long. V was trimmed by 0 bases and J by 8 bases, leaving 15 bases between them. The chain's CDR3 is CASSLGRPGMDEQFF. The CDR3 DNA reads as TGCGCCAGCAGCTTGGGCCGGCCAGGGATGGATGAGCAGTTCTTC.

The chain recombines TRBV20-1 with TRBJ1-2; D gene unclear. This CDR3 has 12 amino acids. Germline values: CDR1 DFQATT, CDR2 SNEGSKA (reference sequence). V was cut by 3 bases and J by 2 bases, with 7 bases left in between. This CDR3 is CSARVENYGYTF. CDR3 DNA: TGCAGTGCTAGGGTAGAGAACTATGGCTACACCTTC.

This clonotype was seen only a few times. The chain uses TRBV12-3 or TRBV12-4 and TRBJ1-1, with a tentative D call TRBD1 (5 bases). The V gene lost 6 bases and the J gene lost 4 bases, with 18 bases spanning the gap. This CDR3 is 15 amino acids long. The chain's CDR3 is CASRRGTASGTEAFF. The CDR3 DNA is TGTGCCAGCAGACGGGGGACCGCCAGCGGCACTGAAGCTTTCTTT.

The chain has TRBV6-2 or TRBV6-3 and TRBJ2-6, with TRBD2 matching 8 bases. The V gene end was trimmed by 6 bases and the J gene end by 0 bases; junction bases not matched to a gene: 10. This CDR3 is built from 18 residues. The germline V gene has CDR1 MNHEY and CDR2 SVGEGT. The CDR3 DNA is TGTGCCAGCAGCTGGCGGGGGGCGTACAACTCTGGGGCCAACGTCCTGACTTTC. Its translation: CASSWRGAYNSGANVLTF.

This clonotype was detected a few times. The chain uses TRBV12-3 or TRBV12-4 and TRBJ1-4; D possibly corresponds to TRBD1 (6 bases). Between the trimmed V and J ends, which lost 2 bases and 3 bases, there was a span of 13 bases. CDR3 size: 16 residues. The CDR3 spells CASSLWGGQANEKLFF. CDR3 DNA: TGTGCCAGCAGTTTATGGGGGGGGCAGGCTAATGAAAAACTGTTTTTT.

This clonotype was counted only a few times. CDR3 protein: CSARRTSGQVRITDTQYF. The CDR3 nucleotides read TGCAGTGCCCGGCGGACTAGCGGGCAAGTTCGGATCACAGATACGCAGTATTTT. The rearrangement uses TRBV20-1 and TRBJ2-3; 11 bases line up with TRBD2. The CDR3 runs 18 residues. Germline lookup yields CDR1 DFQATT and CDR2 SNEGSKA (reference sequence). V lost 6 bases, J lost 2 bases, and 16 bases stayed unmatched.

J is TRBJ2-4 and V is TRBV5-1, with D tentatively TRBD1 (5 bases). The ends were cut back, 0 bases at V and 6 bases at J, with 7 bases in the middle. The CDR3 has 13 amino acids. The V gene's germline CDR1 is SGHRS and CDR2 YFSETQ. The CDR3 DNA sequence: TGCGCCAGCAGCTTGGGGCAGGGAAACATTCAGTACTTC. Residues: CASSLGQGNIQYF. The variable domain in full, completed from reference TRBV5-1 and TRBJ2-4, reads KAGVTQTPRYLIKTRGQQVTLSCSPISGHRSVSWYQQTPGQGLQFLFEYFSETQRNKGNFPGRFSGRQFSNSRSEMNVSTLELGDSALYLCASSLGQGNIQYFGAGTRLSVL.

This clonotype has more than one count but fewer than ten. V and J are TRBV28 and TRBJ1-2; D uncertain. This CDR3 has 13 amino acids. The germline V gene has CDR1 MDHEN and CDR2 SYDVKM. V was shortened by 4 bases and J by 2 bases, with 8 bases between the two germline ends. The CDR3 is CASSSTRNYGYTF. As DNA, the CDR3 is TGTGCCAGCAGTTCCACCAGGAACTATGGCTACACCTTC.

This clonotype has just a few counts. The V gene is TRBV29-1, the J gene TRBJ2-5; 11 bases are shared with TRBD2. The CDR3 totals 13 residues. With V trimmed by 6 bases and J by 2 bases, 2 bases remained unmatched. Per the germline V gene, CDR1 is SQVTM and CDR2 is ANQGSEA. The CDR3: CSVGTSGQETQYF. CDR3 DNA: TGCAGCGTCGGGACTAGCGGACAAGAGACCCAGTACTTC.

This clonotype was seen only a few times. The chain combines TRBV7-6 with TRBJ2-1; either TRBD1 or TRBD2 may fit D (5 bases each). With 5 bases removed from V and 7 bases from J, the gap between germline ends came to 12 bases. There are 13 residues in the CDR3. CDR1 is SGHVS, CDR2 FNYEAQ, per germline. The CDR3 here is CASSTGPLNEQFF. The DNA for the CDR3 is TGTGCCAGCAGCACGGGACCGCTAAATGAGCAGTTCTTC.

This chain connects TRBV7-2 to TRBJ2-5; 11 bases match TRBD2. The length of the CDR3 is 18 residues. Germline V gene sequence: CDR1 SGHTA, CDR2 FQGNSA. V gave up 2 bases and J gave up 4 bases; unmatched junction bases: 12. CDR3 in amino acids: CASSLRILGLAGGETQYF. The CDR3 DNA reads TGTGCCAGCAGCTTACGCATCTTGGGGCTAGCGGGGGGAGAGACCCAGTACTTC.

This clonotype has a handful of counts. J is TRBJ2-5 and V is TRBV20-1, with D maybe TRBD2 (5 bases). Germline assignment: CDR1 DFQATT and CDR2 SNEGSKA (reference sequence). The CDR3 length is 15 residues. The V gene lost 2 bases and the J gene lost 2 bases, with 15 bases spanning the gap. CDR3 sequence reads: CSARPYRGSQETQYF. CDR3 DNA: TGCAGTGCTAGACCATATCGGGGAAGTCAAGAGACCCAGTACTTC.

The chain combines TRBV10-3 with TRBJ2-7, with TRBD1 matching 7 bases. Germline loops: CDR1 ENHRY, CDR2 SYGVKD. The junction had 14 bases not matched to a gene; V was cut back by 6 bases and J by 3 bases. This CDR3 comprises 16 residues. CDR3 region: CAIRSDRSLGYYEQYF. The CDR3 nucleotides are TGTGCCATCAGGTCGGACAGGAGTTTGGGTTACTACGAGCAGTACTTC.

This clonotype was counted a few times. The rearrangement uses TRBV12-3 or TRBV12-4 and TRBJ2-7; 9 bases align to TRBD1. There are 14 residues in the CDR3. Trimming removed 6 bases from V and 3 bases from J; junction bases left unmatched: 6. CDR3 amino acids: CASRRLGQGYEQYF. The CDR3 DNA follows: TGTGCCAGCAGAAGGCTGGGACAGGGCTACGAGCAGTACTTC.

The chain uses TRBV2 and TRBJ2-7; 7 nucleotides align to TRBD1. Trimming cost V 11 bases and J 1 base; bases outside gene matches: 11. Germline CDR1 and CDR2: SNHLY and FYNNEI. The CDR3 sequence is 14 residues long. CDR3 residues: CAGKTGKNSYEQYF. DNA of the CDR3: TGTGCCGGCAAGACAGGGAAGAATTCCTACGAGCAGTACTTC.

The chain carries TRBV12-3 or TRBV12-4 and TRBJ1-5; weak D call: TRBD1 (5 bases). Trimming removed 5 bases at V and 7 bases at J, with 12 bases between. CDR3 length equals 13 residues. The CDR3 sequence: CASSPGRRQPQHF. CDR3 coding DNA: TGTGCCAGCAGTCCGGGACGAAGACAGCCCCAGCATTTT.

This clonotype has a handful of counts. CDR3 amino acids: CSARDGGLAGGPTDTQYF. DNA for the CDR3: TGCAGTGCTAGAGATGGGGGGCTAGCGGGAGGCCCCACAGATACGCAGTATTTT. The rearrangement uses TRBV20-1 and TRBJ2-3; 11 bases line up with TRBD2. With 0 bases clipped from V and 2 bases from J, the junction kept 10 bases outside the gene matches. The CDR3 length is 18 residues. Germline-derived CDR1 and CDR2 are DFQATT and SNEGSKA (reference sequence).

This rearrangement joins TRBV5-6 to TRBJ2-7; TRBD1 agrees at 8 bases. The CDR3 has 15 residues. Germline lookup yields CDR1 SGHDT and CDR2 YYEEEE. The junction had 9 bases not matched to a gene; V was cut back by 4 bases and J by 3 bases. This CDR3 reads CASSQGASPIYEQYF. In DNA, the CDR3 is TGTGCCAGCAGCCAGGGGGCCAGTCCCATCTACGAGCAGTACTTC.

The CDR3 DNA reads as TGTGCCAGCAGCGGAACGGCAGATACGCAGTATTTT. Amino acids: CASSGTADTQYF. The V call is TRBV7-8, the J call TRBJ2-3; D call uncertain. CDR1 is SGHVS, CDR2 FQNEAQ, per germline. The CDR3 runs 12 residues. V was pared by 5 bases and J by 4 bases, with 7 bases between.

This clonotype was counted a few times. The J gene is TRBJ2-3, the V gene TRBV6-1; D tentatively fits TRBD1 or TRBD2 (5 bases each). The CDR3 is 15 residues long. The V gene's germline CDR1 is MNHNS and CDR2 SASEGT. Deletions cut 0 bases from V and 5 bases from J, with 12 bases between. The CDR3 sequence: CASSEALGTGDTQYF. CDR3 DNA sequence: TGTGCCAGCAGTGAAGCGTTGGGGACCGGAGATACGCAGTATTTT.

There are a few counts of this clonotype. The chain uses TRBV12-3 or TRBV12-4 and TRBJ2-1; a possible D gene is TRBD1 (6 bases). The germline V and J ends were trimmed by 8 bases and 0 bases, with 14 bases remaining between them. The CDR3 length is 15 residues. CDR3 protein: CASSGGGSSYNEQFF. For the CDR3, the DNA is TGTGCCAGCTCAGGTGGGGGCAGCTCCTACAATGAGCAGTTCTTC.

This clonotype was observed a handful of times. The chain uses TRBV11-1 and TRBJ2-1; 7 nucleotides agree with TRBD1. The trim removed 5 bases at V and 4 bases at J, leaving 17 bases unmatched. The length of the CDR3 is 18 residues. CDR1 is SGHAT, CDR2 FQDESV, per germline (reference sequence). The CDR3 loop reads CASSGQGFPGQKYNEQFF. For the CDR3, the DNA is TGTGCCAGCAGCGGGCAAGGGTTCCCGGGACAGAAATACAATGAGCAGTTCTTC.

This clonotype was seen a few times. Here the CDR3 reads CSVGGQGSNEQYF. In nucleotides, the CDR3 is TGCAGCGTGGGGGGACAGGGGAGCAACGAGCAGTACTTC. The chain carries TRBV29-1 and TRBJ2-7, with 10 bases matching TRBD1. There are 13 residues in the CDR3. The V gene end was trimmed by 6 bases and the J gene end by 5 bases; junction bases not matched to a gene: 7. Germline values: CDR1 SQVTM, CDR2 ANQGSEA.